The next 20 T cell receptor beta chains were all read from a single sample in a study of human T cells and chemical hapten exposure (dated by TCRdb to about 2021). Libraries were made using RACE. Instrument on record: NextSeq 500. The raw public data were reprocessed by TCRdb itself: fastp quality trimming at Q25, MiXCR clonotype calling, in-frame beta chains only. Every CDR3 protein is listed once, alongside the most common genes and DNA of its rows. The sample profile shows 380,000 or so distinct CDR3 sequences; approximately 5% of them were found once. In total, the top ten clones hold about 2.1% of the sample. What the time point label conveys for this sample: patch test 1, 2 weeks after DPC sensitization. Read against the paper, the sample's treatment or condition label means: therapeutic diphenylcyclopropenone sensitization with weekly scalp DPC. Sequencing was performed on whole blood, taken in connection with sensitization to the hapten diphenylcyclopropenone (DPC). The source is a woman aged 50 to 65 with alopecia areata. Some clones in this sample may be carry-over from other donors' samples.

This clonotype has ten or more counts. V is TRBV6-4 and J is TRBJ2-3; D may be TRBD1 (5 bases). V was pared by 5 bases and J by 1 base, with 16 bases between. Germline loops: CDR1 MRHNA, CDR2 SNTAGT. This CDR3 comprises 16 residues. DNA of the CDR3: TGTGCCAGCAGTTCTACCCACAGGTTAGGCACAGATACGCAGTATTTT. Translated: CASSSTHRLGTDTQYF.

The gene calls are TRBV4-3 and TRBJ1-5; no clear D gene. The CDR3 extends over 16 amino acids. CDR1 and CDR2 from the germline V gene are LGHNA and YSLEER. The V end lost 0 bases, the J end lost 3 bases, and 12 bases lay between the germline ends. The chain's CDR3 is CASSQDAGGYNQPQHF. The CDR3 nucleotides read TGCGCCAGCAGCCAAGATGCAGGCGGGTACAATCAGCCCCAGCATTTT.

This clonotype was seen at least ten times. The V call is TRBV7-6, the J call TRBJ2-1; perhaps TRBD2 as D (6 bases). Germline-derived CDR1 and CDR2 are SGHVS and FNYEAQ. The CDR3 is 14 residues long. V lost 8 bases and J 5 bases, leaving 16 bases between the germline ends. CDR3 region: CASAQRASNNEQFF. The CDR3 nucleotides read TGTGCCAGCGCCCAGCGGGCTAGCAACAATGAGCAGTTCTTC.

This clonotype was observed a handful of times. The CDR3 loop reads CASSLDLGGEKLFF. The DNA of the CDR3 is TGCGCCAGCAGCTTGGACCTTGGCGGAGAAAAACTGTTTTTT. The chain is built from TRBV5-1 and TRBJ1-4; D uncertain. V lost 0 bases and J 8 bases, leaving 11 bases between the germline ends. The CDR3 contains 14 residues. The germline CDR1 and CDR2 sequences are SGHRS and YFSETQ.

This rearrangement joins TRBV29-1 to TRBJ1-1, with D possibly TRBD1 on 6 matching bases. Germline values: CDR1 SQVTM, CDR2 ANQGSEA. With 7 bases removed from V and 1 base from J, the gap between germline ends came to 19 bases. The length of the CDR3 is 15 residues. CDR3 protein: CSAPSRDTQNTEAFF. As DNA, the CDR3 is TGCAGCGCACCTTCTCGGGACACGCAGAACACTGAAGCTTTCTTT.

In nucleotides, the CDR3 is TGCGCCAGCAGCCAGATAACACGAGGGAACACTGAAGCTTTCTTT. Encoded protein: CASSQITRGNTEAFF. The rearrangement links TRBV4-1 to TRBJ1-1; D is unresolved. The CDR3 loop spans 15 amino acids. Between the trimmed V and J ends, which lost 3 bases and 1 base, there was a span of 12 bases. CDR1 is MGHRA and CDR2 is YSYEKL in the germline V gene.

This clonotype showed up many times. The DNA for the CDR3 is TGCGCCAGCAGCTTGATCGCTAGCCGCACAGATACGCAGTATTTT. This translates into CASSLIASRTDTQYF. The chain combines TRBV5-1 with TRBJ2-3, with D tentatively TRBD2 (5 bases). The germline V gene encodes CDR1 SGHRS and CDR2 YFSETQ. The CDR3 spans 15 residues. V was shortened by 1 base and J by 1 base, with 10 bases between the two germline ends.

The J gene is TRBJ2-7, the V gene TRBV29-1; D is perhaps TRBD1 (5 bases). Germline V gene sequence: CDR1 SQVTM, CDR2 ANQGSEA. V dropped 4 bases and J dropped 5 bases, with 12 bases sitting between them. CDR3 length: 12 residues. The CDR3 DNA sequence: TGCAGCGTTGCTAGGGGAATTGACGAGCAGTACTTC. Its translation: CSVARGIDEQYF.

This clonotype was recorded at least ten times. The genes are TRBV6-1 and TRBJ2-7; 7 bases are shared with TRBD2. CDR3 length equals 14 residues. Germline V lookup: CDR1 MNHNS, CDR2 SASEGT. Germline trimming cut 7 bases from V and 7 bases from J; bases unmatched to any gene: 13. This CDR3 reads CASKAGPHEIEQYF. CDR3 coding DNA: TGTGCCAGCAAAGCGGGACCCCATGAAATAGAGCAGTACTTC.

This clonotype was counted ten times or more. The chain joins TRBV2 to TRBJ1-1; D is uncertain. CDR1 SNHLY and CDR2 FYNNEI come from the germline V gene. This CDR3 spans 13 amino acids. V lost 2 bases and J 5 bases, leaving 9 bases between the germline ends. CDR3 nucleotide sequence: TGTGCCAGCAGTGAAAACAAGGTAACTGAAGCTTTCTTT. This translates into CASSENKVTEAFF.

This clonotype was picked up many times. The chain uses TRBV6-5 and TRBJ1-2, with TRBD1 matching 7 bases. The CDR3 has 16 residues. The germline gives CDR1 MNHEY, CDR2 SVGAGI. J lost 0 bases, V lost 4 bases, and 8 bases had no gene match. CDR3 DNA: TGTGCCAGCAGTTTCTACAGGGGCCATGCTAACTATGGCTACACCTTC. Protein: CASSFYRGHANYGYTF.

This clonotype showed up just a few times. The rearrangement uses TRBV3-1 and TRBJ2-1, with D maybe TRBD2 (5 bases). The V and J ends lost 1 base and 10 bases respectively, with 17 bases between them. CDR1 and CDR2 (germline): LGHDT, YNNKEL (reference sequence). This CDR3 region has 15 residues. The CDR3 nucleotides read TGTGCCAGCAGCCAAGTCATGGGGAGCGATCGGGAGCAGTTCTTC. This encodes CASSQVMGSDREQFF.

The sample holds many counts of this clonotype. V gene TRBV12-3 or TRBV12-4 combines with J gene TRBJ2-1; D remains unclear. The CDR3 contains 11 residues. Trimming removed 1 base at V and 11 bases at J, with 6 bases between. CDR3 residues: CASSLGPQQFF. The CDR3 region has the DNA TGTGCCAGCAGTTTAGGCCCTCAGCAGTTCTTC.

The table lists this clonotype with a few counts. This rearrangement joins TRBV6-1 to TRBJ2-7, with 13 bases lining up with TRBD2. J lost 5 bases, V lost 7 bases, and 5 bases had no gene match. The CDR3 is made up of 14 amino acids. Germline CDR1 reads MNHNS; CDR2 reads SASEGT. The CDR3 sequence is CASNGLAGVNEQYF. The CDR3 DNA reads TGTGCCAGCAACGGACTAGCGGGAGTAAACGAGCAGTACTTC.

V gene TRBV7-8 combines with J gene TRBJ1-4, with D maybe TRBD1 (5 bases). The V gene lost 5 bases and the J gene lost 7 bases, with 17 bases spanning the gap. CDR3 length: 15 amino acids. Germline V gene data show CDR1 as SGHVS and CDR2 as FQNEAQ. The CDR3 DNA is TGTGCCAGCAGCCCTCAGCAGGGTATCGGTGAAAAACTGTTTTTT. Its protein is CASSPQQGIGEKLFF.

This clonotype was picked up many times. This rearrangement joins TRBV28 to TRBJ1-3; no clear D gene. The CDR3 is 15 amino acids. The V gene lost 6 bases and the J gene lost 0 bases, with 12 bases spanning the gap. From germline, CDR1 is MDHEN and CDR2 SYDVKM. CDR3 coding DNA: TGTGCCAGCAGGTCCCCCGGCTACTCTGGAAACACCATATATTTT. This codes for CASRSPGYSGNTIYF.

This clonotype was counted ten times or more. The V call is TRBV11-2, the J call TRBJ2-7; TRBD1 matches 10 bases. The germline V gene has CDR1 SGHAT and CDR2 FQNNGV. The ends lost 3 bases at V and 6 bases at J; junction bases unmatched: 5. The CDR3 is 14 residues long. CDR3 DNA: TGTGCCAGCAGCTTGGGGACAGGGGTTAGCGAGCAGTACTTC. The encoded protein is CASSLGTGVSEQYF.

This clonotype has only a few counts. The J gene is TRBJ1-1, the V gene TRBV20-1; D not resolved. Trimming left V 5 bases short and J 5 bases short, with 15 bases between. Germline V gene lookup returns CDR1 DFQATT and CDR2 SNEGSKA (reference sequence). CDR3 length equals 13 residues. CDR3 sequence (DNA): TGCAGTGCTCTTAGCCCTGGAAGGACTGAAGCTTTCTTT. It translates to CSALSPGRTEAFF.

This clonotype has a handful of counts. The chain couples TRBV5-4 to TRBJ2-1, with 14 bases that match TRBD2. The CDR3 length is 17 residues. The V gene end was trimmed by 0 bases and the J gene end by 7 bases; junction bases not matched to a gene: 6. Germline values: CDR1 SGHNT, CDR2 YYREEE (reference sequence). CDR3 DNA: TGTGCCAGCAGCTTGGCCGGGACTAGCGGGAGTGGGAATGAGCAGTTCTTC. Translated, it gives CASSLAGTSGSGNEQFF.

This clonotype was seen repeatedly, ten times or more. V is TRBV29-1 and J is TRBJ1-1; D not certain. The germline V and J ends were trimmed by 4 bases and 1 base, with 7 bases remaining between them. CDR3 size: 12 residues. The V gene's germline CDR1 is SQVTM and CDR2 ANQGSEA. CDR3 region: CSVAEGNTEAFF. The CDR3 DNA reads as TGCAGCGTTGCAGAGGGGAACACTGAAGCTTTCTTT.